The 11 T cell receptor beta chains listed next were all sequenced from one sample in a study of control samples from healthy donors and cancer patients. TCRdb's table, derived via immunoSEQ multiplex PCR, lists solely in-frame clones and lacks some. The sample includes about 140,000 clones, about 90% seen only once; the top ten take over 6%. Material: blood. Source of these receptors: a man in his late teens or twenties in good health.

J is TRBJ2-7 and V is TRBV18, with a tentative D call TRBD1 (6 bases). The germline gives CDR1 KGHSH, CDR2 LQKENI. The CDR3 is made up of 15 amino acids. V was clipped by 3 bases and J by 0 bases, with 12 bases between them. CDR3 residues: CASSPWDTNSYEQYF. CDR3 coding DNA: TGTGCCAGCTCACCTTGGGACACCAACTCCTACGAGCAGTACTTC.

The J gene is TRBJ2-2, the V gene TRBV2; the D is unclear. CDR1 SNHLY and CDR2 FYNNEI come from the germline V gene. V lost 11 bases and J 2 bases, leaving 15 bases between the germline ends. The CDR3 length is 14 residues. The CDR3 is CASRPPENTGELFF. CDR3 DNA: TGTGCCTCTCGACCCCCGGAAAACACCGGGGAGCTGTTTTTT.

The chain employs TRBV12-3 or TRBV12-4 and TRBJ1-2, with 12 bases fitting TRBD1. This CDR3 spans 13 amino acids. The trim removed 6 bases at V and 8 bases at J, leaving 4 bases unmatched. For the CDR3, the DNA is TGTGCCAGCAGGGGACAGGGGGCTGAAGGCTACACCTTC. Translating gives CASRGQGAEGYTF.

V and J are TRBV27 and TRBJ1-1; D might be TRBD1 (6 bases). From germline, CDR1 is MNHEY and CDR2 SMNVEV (reference sequence). The CDR3 extends over 15 amino acids. With 2 bases removed from V and 0 bases from J, the gap between germline ends came to 10 bases. CDR3 in DNA: TGTGCCAGCAGTTTACAGGGGTCCATGAACACTGAAGCTTTCTTT. Translating gives CASSLQGSMNTEAFF.

The chain couples TRBV19 to TRBJ2-4, with a possible D match to TRBD2 (7 bases). The CDR3 spans 15 residues. Germline V CDR1 and CDR2: LNHDA, SQIVND (reference sequence). V lost 4 bases, J lost 5 bases, and 15 bases lay in between. This CDR3 is CASSTAGAAQNIQYF. Here the CDR3 DNA reads TGTGCCAGTAGTACGGCGGGGGCGGCCCAAAACATTCAGTACTTC.

CDR3 nucleotide sequence: TGTGCCAGTAGTATTCTTTTGGGGGACACTGAAGCTTTCTTT. This gives the protein CASSILLGDTEAFF. The gene calls are TRBV19 and TRBJ1-1, with D perhaps TRBD1 (5 bases). There are 14 residues in the CDR3. Germline V gene data show CDR1 as LNHDA and CDR2 as SQIVND (reference sequence). Between the trimmed V and J ends, which lost 3 bases and 3 bases, there was a span of 11 bases.

This clone was observed once. This sequence joins TRBV12-1 and TRBJ1-5; the table's D call of TRBD1 was not tested on the DNA. TRBV12-1 is a listed pseudogene. CDR3 length: 16 amino acids. The CDR3 sequence is CASSWDRMVSNQPQHF. The CDR3, as DNA: TGTGCCAGCAGCTGGGACAGGATGGTTAGCAATCAGCCCCAGCATTTT.

The chain joins TRBV11-2 to TRBJ2-5; tentative D call: TRBD1 (5 bases). Germline assignment: CDR1 SGHAT and CDR2 FQNNGV. V was shortened by 6 bases and J by 2 bases, with 10 bases between the two germline ends. The CDR3 loop spans 13 amino acids. The CDR3 region has the DNA TGTGCCAGCAGAAAAACAGGACAAGAGACCCAGTACTTC. This gives the protein CASRKTGQETQYF.

This rearrangement joins TRBV6-4 to TRBJ1-2, with TRBD1 identical over 9 bases. The germline V gene encodes CDR1 MRHNA and CDR2 SNTAGT. This CDR3 has 15 residues. V was clipped by 3 bases and J by 2 bases; unmatched bases: 4. The chain's CDR3 is CASSEQGQGNYGYTF. DNA for the CDR3: TGTGCCAGCAGTGAGCAGGGACAGGGAAACTATGGCTACACCTTC.

The genes are TRBV19 and TRBJ1-1; D is unresolved. CDR1 LNHDA and CDR2 SQIVND come from the germline V gene (reference sequence). Trimming removed 5 bases from V and 0 bases from J, with 10 bases in between. This CDR3 region has 14 residues. DNA of the CDR3: TGTGCCAGTAGTCCAGGATTAATGAACACTGAAGCTTTCTTT. The encoded protein is CASSPGLMNTEAFF. The whole variable domain, filled in from reference TRBV19 and TRBJ1-1, reads DGGITQSPKYLFRKEGQNVTLSCEQNLNHDAMYWYRQDPGQGLRLIYYSQIVNDFQKGDIAEGYSVSREKKESFPLTVTSAQKNPTAFYLCASSPGLMNTEAFFGQGTRLTVV.

This chain joins TRBV5-4 and TRBJ2-3; 7 positions agree with TRBD1. Per germline, CDR1 SGHNT and CDR2 YYREEE (reference sequence). V was pared by 1 base and J by 6 bases, with 8 bases of the junction left unmatched. This CDR3 is 15 amino acids long. The CDR3 region has the DNA TGTGCCAGCAGCTTGCAACAGGGGACCGCGGATACGCAGTATTTT. Amino acids: CASSLQQGTADTQYF. Based on the CDR3 plus reference TRBV5-4 and TRBJ2-3, the full variable domain is ETGVTQSPTHLIKTRGQQVTLRCSSQSGHNTVSWYQQALGQGPQFIFQYYREEENGRGNFPPRFSGLQFPNYSSELNVNALELDDSALYLCASSLQQGTADTQYFGPGTRLTVL.